The rows below give T cell receptor beta chains drawn from one sample of a study of blood T cell repertoires in COVID-19. Profiling relied on immunoSEQ multiplex PCR, and the TCRdb table lists in-frame clones only, not all of them. Here the sample spans over 200,000 clones, approximately 91% being singletons. The sample taken for sequencing was peripheral blood. These TCRs come from a man in his fifties or sixties who had recovered from COVID-19. The CDR3 runs from the conserved cysteine through the conserved F or W. The D gene is left open where the match is weak. A clone size is listed for some rows: how often the clone was seen (once, few, many), or a class if it is expanded.

d_call | cdr3_length | j_call | v_call | clone_size | cdr3_nt | cdr3_aa
TRBD2 | 14 | TRBJ2-7 | TRBV20-1 | - | TGCAGTGCTAGTTTACAGCGGGGAACCTACGAGCAGTACTTC | CSASLQRGTYEQYF
TRBD1 | 12 | TRBJ2-5 | TRBV30 | - | TGTGCCTGGACGACAGGGTCAGAGACCCAGTACTTC | CAWTTGSETQYF
- | 14 | TRBJ2-5 | TRBV7-7 | - | TGTGCTAGCAGCTTTCGGGGATTAGGAGAGACCCAGTACTTC | CASSFRGLGETQYF
TRBD1 | 14 | TRBJ2-1 | TRBV19 | - | TGTGCCAGCTCCCCGACAGGGGGCGAGAATGAGCAGTTCTTC | CASSPTGGENEQFF
- | 13 | TRBJ1-1 | TRBV19 | - | TGTGCCAGTTCAAGGGAAACAGGTACTGAAGCTTTCTTT | CASSRETGTEAFF
- | 16 | TRBJ2-7 | TRBV9 | - | TGTGCCAGCAGCCCGAGTCGTTTCGGGGGATCGGGTGAGCAGTACTTC | CASSPSRFGGSGEQYF
- | 14 | TRBJ1-2 | TRBV11-2 | - | TGTGCCAGCAGCTTAGATGGCAGGGCCTATGGCTACACCTTC | CASSLDGRAYGYTF
- | 14 | TRBJ2-1 | TRBV19 | - | TGTGCCAGTTCAGACACTCCTCAGGGCAATGAGCAGTTCTTC | CASSDTPQGNEQFF
- | 16 | TRBJ2-1 | TRBV5-1 | - | TGCGCCAGCAGCTACCGACCAGGCCTGTCCTACAATGAGCAGTTCTTC | CASSYRPGLSYNEQFF
- | 14 | TRBJ2-7 | TRBV5-1 | - | TGCGCCAGCAGCTTGGATTCAGGTTTCGGCGAGCAGTACTTC | CASSLDSGFGEQYF
TRBD1 | 14 | TRBJ2-1 | TRBV10-3 | - | TGTGCCATCAGTGATTACGGACAGGGTGCTGAGCAGTTCTTC | CAISDYGQGAEQFF
- | 16 | TRBJ1-2 | TRBV7-2 | - | TGTGCCAGCAGCTTAGTGGCAGGGGATGTTGGCTATGGCTACACCTTC | CASSLVAGDVGYGYTF
TRBD2 | 18 | TRBJ2-3 | TRBV4-2 | once | TGTGCCAGCAGCCAAGGGACTAGCGGGAGGGGAGGCACAGATACGCAGTATTTT | CASSQGTSGRGGTDTQYF
- | 16 | TRBJ2-5 | TRBV18 | once | TGTGCCAGCTCACCACTGGGCGGGGGCCCCCAAGAGACCCAGTACTTC | CASSPLGGGPQETQYF
- | 13 | TRBJ2-3 | TRBV5-1 | once | TGCGCCAGCAGCTCGGGCGGGGACAGTGCCGTGTATTTT | CASSSGGDSAVYF
- | 13 | TRBJ1-2 | TRBV18 | - | TGTGCCAGCTCACCGTCAGGGAACTATGGCTACACCTTC | CASSPSGNYGYTF
- | 14 | TRBJ1-1 | TRBV5-1 | - | TGCGCCAGCAGCTTGGATAGGTCAGGTTCGGGGGCTTTCTTT | CASSLDRSGSGAFF
TRBD2 | 18 | TRBJ2-5 | TRBV28 | - | TGTGCCAGCAGACCGGGACTAGCGGGAGGTTTTAGAGTAGAGACCCAGTACTTC | CASRPGLAGGFRVETQYF
TRBD1 | 12 | TRBJ2-3 | TRBV2 | - | TGTGCCAGCAGTGGGACAGGGGATACGCAGTATTTT | CASSGTGDTQYF
- | 16 | TRBJ2-7 | TRBV9 | - | TGTGCCAGCAGCGTGGGGGGTGTTAGGGGTTCCTACGAGCAGTACTTC | CASSVGGVRGSYEQYF
TRBD2 | 13 | TRBJ2-5 | TRBV18 | - | TGTGCCAGCTCACCGGGGGGGGAAGAGACCCAGTACTTC | CASSPGGEETQYF
- | 12 | TRBJ1-2 | TRBV29-1 | once | TGCAGCGTGGGGGGAAGTTTGGGTGGCTACACCTTC | CSVGGSLGGYTF
- | 12 | TRBJ1-1 | TRBV12-3/TRBV12-4 | - | TGTGCCAGCAGTTGGAGGAAGGGTGAAGCTTTCTTT | CASSWRKGEAFF
TRBD1 | 14 | TRBJ1-2 | TRBV19 | few | TGTGCCAGTCTGGAGACAGGGGGAGGAACGGGCTACACCTTC | CASLETGGGTGYTF
- | 14 | TRBJ2-7 | TRBV6-6 | - | TGTGCCAGCAGTTACTCTTGGTCGGCCTACGAGCAGTACTTC | CASSYSWSAYEQYF
TRBD1 | 15 | TRBJ1-3 | TRBV5-1 | - | TGCGCCAGCAGCTCAACAGGGGACTCTGGAAACACCATATATTTT | CASSSTGDSGNTIYF
- | 16 | TRBJ1-1 | TRBV4-2 | - | TGTGCCAGCAGCCAAGCTTCCAATTGGGGCGTCACTGAAGCTTTCTTT | CASSQASNWGVTEAFF
- | 15 | TRBJ1-6 | TRBV6-5 | - | TGTGCCAGCAGGGCAATGACAGTTCAGAATTCACCCCTCCACTTT | CASRAMTVQNSPLHF
TRBD2 | 15 | TRBJ2-3 | TRBV6-5 | - | TGTGCCAGCAGTCTGGGCGGGGGGCGCCCAGATACGCAGTATTTT | CASSLGGGRPDTQYF
- | 13 | TRBJ2-2 | TRBV27 | - | TGTGCCAGCAGTTTTAGGGGAACCGGGGAGCTGTTTTTT | CASSFRGTGELFF
- | 15 | TRBJ1-2 | TRBV7-6 | - | TGTGCCAGCAGCTTATTCGAGGGGGGGAACTATGGCTACACCTTC | CASSLFEGGNYGYTF
TRBD2 | 15 | TRBJ2-5 | TRBV7-3 | - | TGTGCCAGCAGTCGGACTAGCGGGGCCCAAGAGACCCAGTACTTC | CASSRTSGAQETQYF
- | 12 | TRBJ1-2 | TRBV5-6 | - | TGTGCCAGCAGCAGGGGCAGGGGTGGCTACACCTTC | CASSRGRGGYTF
- | 16 | TRBJ1-1 | TRBV10-3 | - | TGTGCCATCAGTGAGTCAGGAGGGCTAATGAACACTGAAGCTTTCTTT | CAISESGGLMNTEAFF
- | 13 | TRBJ2-4 | TRBV12-3/TRBV12-4 | - | TGTGCCAGCAGTTGGCAGGGCGAGGACATTCAGTACTTC | CASSWQGEDIQYF
TRBD2 | 16 | TRBJ2-3 | TRBV7-2 | - | TGTGCCAGCAGCCCTAGCGGGACCCGCCGGGGGGATACGCAGTATTTT | CASSPSGTRRGDTQYF
TRBD2 | 16 | TRBJ2-3 | TRBV27 | - | TGTGCCAGCAGTCCCTGGGCTAGCGGCGGGTCAGATACGCAGTATTTT | CASSPWASGGSDTQYF
- | 14 | TRBJ2-7 | TRBV5-6 | once | TGTGCCAGCAGCTTGGGAGCGCTTCCCTACGAGCAGTACTTC | CASSLGALPYEQYF
TRBD2 | 18 | TRBJ2-7 | TRBV7-2 | - | TGTGCCAGCAGCCCCCCCCCGGGACTAGCGGGAGGGGGCTACGAGCAGTACTTC | CASSPPPGLAGGGYEQYF